The 28 T cell receptor beta chains reported below all come from one sample, sequenced in a study of blood T cell repertoires in COVID-19. Repertoires were generated with immunoSEQ multiplex PCR, while TCRdb's copy carries only in-frame clones and drops some. The data show tens of thousands of clones, 80% to 90% seen once. The material sequenced was peripheral blood. The receptors were sampled from an older man with COVID-19, enrolled during active disease.

This clone was counted once. This rearrangement joins TRBV7-6 to TRBJ2-7; the match to TRBD1 covers 7 bases. Germline lookup yields CDR1 SGHVS and CDR2 FNYEAQ. There are 13 residues in the CDR3. With 4 bases clipped from V and 4 bases from J, the junction kept 4 bases outside the gene matches. CDR3 DNA sequence: TGTGCCAGCAGCTCTAACAGGGGTTACGAGCAGTACTTC. This translates into CASSSNRGYEQYF. Looking up the rest from reference TRBV7-6 and TRBJ2-7 gives the full variable domain: GAGVSQSPRYKVTKRGQDVALRCDPISGHVSLYWYRQALGQGPEFLTYFNYEAQQDKSGLPNDRFSAERPEGSISTLTIQRTEQRDSAMYRCASSSNRGYEQYFGPGTRLTVT.

This chain uses TRBV6-5 with TRBJ2-7; possible D gene TRBD2, 7 bases. The CDR3 sequence is 13 residues long. The V and J ends lost 6 bases and 2 bases respectively, with 11 bases between them. Germline V gene sequence: CDR1 MNHEY, CDR2 SVGAGI. The CDR3 sequence is CASSSGGPYEQYF. CDR3 DNA: TGTGCCAGCAGCTCCGGGGGGCCCTACGAGCAGTACTTC.

The chain links TRBV27 to TRBJ2-3, with D uncertain. Trimming removed 1 base from V and 5 bases from J, with 10 bases in between. Germline V lookup: CDR1 MNHEY, CDR2 SMNVEV (reference sequence). CDR3 size: 14 residues. In nucleotides, the CDR3 is TGTGCCAGCAGTTTATTCAGAGGAGAAGATACGCAGTATTTT. The encoded protein is CASSLFRGEDTQYF.

The chain has TRBV6-5 and TRBJ2-2; D is unclear. The germline CDR1 and CDR2 sequences are MNHEY and SVGAGI. The CDR3 runs 13 residues. Trimming took 8 bases from V and 2 from J, leaving 9 bases between them. The CDR3 bases are TGTGCCAGCGTGGCTTATAACACCGGGGAGCTGTTTTTT. It is translated as CASVAYNTGELFF.

The chain uses TRBV6-5 and TRBJ1-2; tentatively, D is TRBD1 (5 bases). V was cut by 8 bases and J by 6 bases, with 7 bases left in between. This CDR3 has 10 amino acids. Germline V gene data show CDR1 as MNHEY and CDR2 as SVGAGI. In nucleotides, the CDR3 is TGTGCCAGCGGGGGGAATGGCTACACCTTC. It translates to CASGGNGYTF.

This clone was picked up one time. J is TRBJ1-5 and V is TRBV5-1; 10 nucleotides match TRBD1. J lost 2 bases, V lost 4 bases, and 6 bases had no gene match. Germline CDR1 SGHRS, CDR2 YFSETQ. CDR3 length equals 16 residues. The CDR3 sequence is CASSPTGTGGNQPQHF. CDR3 in DNA: TGCGCCAGCAGCCCAACCGGGACAGGGGGCAATCAGCCCCAGCATTTT.

This sequence joins TRBV19 and TRBJ1-2; 10 nucleotides agree with TRBD1. CDR3 length equals 17 residues. The V segment lost 9 bases and the J segment 6 bases; nucleotides outside the gene matches: 19. Germline loops: CDR1 LNHDA, CDR2 SQIVND (reference sequence). The CDR3 DNA reads TGTGCCAGCCGGTTTTTTGGACAGGGGGTATTAGGCGATGGCTACACCTTC. Translated, it gives CASRFFGQGVLGDGYTF. The whole variable domain, filled in from reference TRBV19 and TRBJ1-2, reads DGGITQSPKYLFRKEGQNVTLSCEQNLNHDAMYWYRQDPGQGLRLIYYSQIVNDFQKGDIAEGYSVSREKKESFPLTVTSAQKNPTAFYLCASRFFGQGVLGDGYTFGSGTRLTVV.

The V and J genes are TRBV6-5 and TRBJ1-1, with D tentatively TRBD1 (5 bases). The V end lost 6 bases, the J end lost 0 bases, and 11 bases lay between the germline ends. The germline V gene encodes CDR1 MNHEY and CDR2 SVGAGI. The CDR3 sequence is 14 residues long. The CDR3: CASRLGALNTEAFF. The DNA for the CDR3 is TGTGCCAGCAGATTAGGGGCTTTGAACACTGAAGCTTTCTTT.

The chain links TRBV5-5 to TRBJ2-1; 8 bases agree with TRBD1. The CDR3 runs 16 residues. Per the germline V gene, CDR1 is SGHKS and CDR2 is YYEKEE (reference sequence). The junction had 5 bases not matched to a gene; V was cut back by 0 bases and J by 3 bases. This chain's CDR3 is CASSLGTGLYYNEQFF. As DNA, the CDR3 is TGTGCCAGCAGCTTGGGGACAGGGCTATACTACAATGAGCAGTTCTTC.

The chain links TRBV3-1 (or the pseudogene TRBV3-2) to TRBJ1-1; tentative D call: TRBD1 (5 bases). Trimming cost V 3 bases and J 11 bases, with 10 bases left between them. Germline values: CDR1 LGHDT, CDR2 YNNKEL (reference sequence). CDR3 length equals 11 residues. CDR3 sequence (DNA): TGTGCCAGCAGCCAGGGGGGAGAGGCTTTCTTT. It translates to CASSQGGEAFF.

The V and J genes are TRBV14 and TRBJ2-2; 7 bases are a match to TRBD1. This CDR3 is built from 17 residues. The germline CDR1 and CDR2 sequences are SGHDN and FVKESK. V shed 0 bases and J 3 bases; nucleotides not matched to a gene: 7. DNA of the CDR3: TGTGCCAGCAGCCAAGACCTACAGGGGCCCTACACCGGGGAGCTGTTTTTT. Protein: CASSQDLQGPYTGELFF.

The CDR3 coding sequence is TGCGCCAGCAGCCCTGACACCGCCAGACGTAACTATGGCTACACCTTC. It is translated as CASSPDTARRNYGYTF. This sequence joins TRBV5-1 and TRBJ1-2; D is undetermined. Germline lookup yields CDR1 SGHRS and CDR2 YFSETQ. V lost 4 bases and J lost 1, with 17 bases in between. The CDR3 loop spans 16 amino acids.

The chain has TRBV12-3 or TRBV12-4 and TRBJ1-1; possible D gene TRBD1, 6 bases. The V end lost 6 bases, the J end lost 3 bases, and 11 bases lay between the germline ends. The CDR3 has 13 amino acids. CDR3 loop: CASSTHRDTEAFF. The CDR3 DNA reads as TGTGCCAGCAGCACGCACAGGGACACTGAAGCTTTCTTT.

The chain carries TRBV5-1 and TRBJ2-2, with a weak D call TRBD1 (5 bases). CDR3 size: 16 residues. Trimming removed 0 bases from V and 4 bases from J, with 13 bases in between. The V gene's germline CDR1 is SGHRS and CDR2 YFSETQ. The CDR3 DNA follows: TGCGCCAGCAGCTTGGAAGGGGTTATCGGCACCGGGGAGCTGTTTTTT. Protein sequence: CASSLEGVIGTGELFF. The variable domain in full, completed from reference TRBV5-1 and TRBJ2-2, reads KAGVTQTPRYLIKTRGQQVTLSCSPISGHRSVSWYQQTPGQGLQFLFEYFSETQRNKGNFPGRFSGRQFSNSRSEMNVSTLELGDSALYLCASSLEGVIGTGELFFGEGSRLTVL.

The chain uses TRBV5-1 and TRBJ2-3; TRBD2 matches at 7 bases. This CDR3 comprises 15 residues. J gave up 5 bases and V 3 bases, and 9 bases lay outside the gene matches. The germline CDR1 and CDR2 sequences are SGHRS and YFSETQ. The CDR3 DNA sequence: TGCGCCAGCAGCTCCTTGGAGCGGGGTGTAGATACGCAGTATTTT. Residues: CASSSLERGVDTQYF. Variable domain in full (rest from reference TRBV5-1 and TRBJ2-3): KAGVTQTPRYLIKTRGQQVTLSCSPISGHRSVSWYQQTPGQGLQFLFEYFSETQRNKGNFPGRFSGRQFSNSRSEMNVSTLELGDSALYLCASSSLERGVDTQYFGPGTRLTVL.

V is TRBV6-2 or TRBV6-3 and J is TRBJ2-5, with 14 bases that match TRBD2. The length of the CDR3 is 15 residues. Germline-derived CDR1 and CDR2 are MNHEY and SVGEGT. Trimming at V came to 6 bases and at J to 6 bases, leaving 6 bases not matched to a gene. The CDR3 is CASSRGTSGGKTQYF. CDR3 in DNA: TGTGCCAGCAGCCGCGGGACTAGCGGGGGTAAGACCCAGTACTTC.

This clone was recorded only once. The chain couples TRBV6-2 or TRBV6-3 to TRBJ1-1; 8 nucleotides line up with TRBD1. Germline V gene data show CDR1 as MNHEY and CDR2 as SVGEGT. This CDR3 is built from 13 residues. With 5 bases clipped from V and 10 bases from J, the junction kept 9 bases outside the gene matches. In nucleotides, the CDR3 is TGTGCCAGCAGTCGGTGGCAGGGGGCAGGAGCTTTCTTT. This codes for CASSRWQGAGAFF.

The CDR3 DNA reads TGTGCCAGCAGTTATCTGGGGCCCAATCAGCCCCAGCATTTT. Translating it yields CASSYLGPNQPQHF. V and J are TRBV6-2 or TRBV6-3 and TRBJ1-5; D possibly corresponds to TRBD1 (5 bases). V lost 3 bases and J lost 3, with 9 bases in between. In germline, CDR1 is MNHEY, CDR2 SVGEGT. CDR3 length equals 14 residues.

The rearrangement uses TRBV21-1 and TRBJ1-4. TRBV21-1 is a pseudogene segment. The CDR3 covers 13 residues. In DNA, the CDR3 is TGTGCCAGCAGCACGGGGTCTAATGAAAAACTGTTTTTT. It is translated as CASSTGSNEKLFF.

J is TRBJ1-2 and V is TRBV6-1; 8 positions match TRBD1. The J segment lost 14 bases and the V segment lost 2 bases, leaving 7 bases of the junction unmatched. CDR1 MNHNS and CDR2 SASEGT come from the germline V gene. The CDR3 covers 12 residues. DNA for the CDR3: TGTGCCAGCAGTGAACCGGACAGGGTAGAGACCTTC. Translated, it gives CASSEPDRVETF.

V gene TRBV19 combines with J gene TRBJ1-1; no clear D gene. Germline CDR1 reads LNHDA; CDR2 reads SQIVND (reference sequence). With 3 bases removed from V and 6 bases from J, the gap between germline ends came to 14 bases. CDR3 length equals 14 residues. This CDR3 reads CASSMSRVSAEAFF. The CDR3 DNA follows: TGTGCCAGTAGTATGAGCCGGGTCTCCGCTGAAGCTTTCTTT.

The chain employs TRBV3-1 (or the pseudogene TRBV3-2) and TRBJ2-7, with a tentative D call TRBD2 (5 bases). Germline-derived CDR1 and CDR2 are LGHDT and YNNKEL (reference sequence). This CDR3 contains 14 residues. Trimming left V 2 bases short and J 2 bases short, with 10 bases between. The CDR3 DNA reads TGTGCCAGCAGCCAAACCGGGATCCCCTACGAGCAGTACTTC. Translated, it gives CASSQTGIPYEQYF.

This chain joins TRBV19 and TRBJ1-4, with 10 bases fitting TRBD1. This CDR3 is built from 15 residues. J lost 2 bases, V lost 5 bases, and 2 bases had no gene match. The germline V gene encodes CDR1 LNHDA and CDR2 SQIVND (reference sequence). The CDR3 region has the DNA TGTGCCAGTAGTCCGGGACAGGGGACTAATGAAAAACTGTTTTTT. It yields the protein CASSPGQGTNEKLFF. The whole variable domain, filled in from reference TRBV19 and TRBJ1-4, reads DGGITQSPKYLFRKEGQNVTLSCEQNLNHDAMYWYRQDPGQGLRLIYYSQIVNDFQKGDIAEGYSVSREKKESFPLTVTSAQKNPTAFYLCASSPGQGTNEKLFFGSGTQLSVL.

In nucleotides, the CDR3 is TGTGCCAGTAGTATAGATAGAGGCGGGGGGAACAATCAGCCCCAGCATTTT. Protein product: CASSIDRGGGNNQPQHF. The chain recombines TRBV19 with TRBJ1-5; a weak D match, TRBD1 (5 bases). V lost 0 bases and J lost 3, with 15 bases in between. The germline gives CDR1 LNHDA, CDR2 SQIVND (reference sequence). This CDR3 contains 17 residues. Drawing the rest from reference TRBV19 and TRBJ1-5, the complete variable domain is DGGITQSPKYLFRKEGQNVTLSCEQNLNHDAMYWYRQDPGQGLRLIYYSQIVNDFQKGDIAEGYSVSREKKESFPLTVTSAQKNPTAFYLCASSIDRGGGNNQPQHFGDGTRLSIL.

The rearrangement uses TRBV7-8 and TRBJ1-2, with 8 bases identical to TRBD1. The CDR3 loop spans 14 amino acids. The ends lost 4 bases at V and 1 base at J; junction bases unmatched: 2. Germline-derived CDR1 and CDR2 are SGHVS and FQNEAQ. The CDR3 nucleotides are TGTGCCAGCAGCTCAGGGGGCAATAACTATGGCTACACCTTC. The encoded protein is CASSSGGNNYGYTF.

This clone was detected only once. This chain connects TRBV6-5 to TRBJ2-7; no clear D gene. Trimming left V 7 bases short and J 2 bases short, with 6 bases between. Germline CDR1 is MNHEY and CDR2 is SVGAGI. The CDR3 contains 11 residues. The CDR3 spells CASTRTYEQYF. In DNA, the CDR3 is TGTGCCAGCACCAGGACCTACGAGCAGTACTTC.

V is TRBV9 and J is TRBJ1-2; a possible D gene is TRBD1 (6 bases). The V end lost 4 bases, the J end lost 4 bases, and 14 bases lay between the germline ends. The CDR3 has 14 residues. Looked up from germline, CDR1 is SGDLS and CDR2 is YYNGEE. CDR3 sequence (DNA): TGTGCCAGCAGCCCGTTCCAGGGGTGCTATGGCTACACCTTC. It yields the protein CASSPFQGCYGYTF.

CDR3 residues: CASSPDRGGTEAFF. Written as DNA, the CDR3 is TGTGCCAGCTCACCAGACAGGGGGGGGACTGAAGCTTTCTTT. V gene TRBV18 combines with J gene TRBJ1-1; 9 bases line up with TRBD1. The CDR3 consists of 14 residues. J was trimmed by 5 bases and V by 2 bases; bases with no gene match: 3. Germline V gene data show CDR1 as KGHSH and CDR2 as LQKENI.